This entry lists 18 T cell receptor beta chains sequenced from one sample in a study of graft-versus-host responses after intestinal transplantation. Generated by immunoSEQ multiplex PCR, the TCRdb table keeps only in-frame clones and is missing some. The sample consists of over 100,000 clones, about 88% of them appearing once. Their antigens remain unidentified. The source material was unstimulated CD4+ T cells sorted from spleen or lymph node cells, sampled before intestinal transplant. These receptors were collected from a human donor who received an intestinal transplant.

The chain employs TRBV6-1 and TRBJ1-2, with a possible D match to TRBD1 (5 bases). The CDR3 length is 15 residues. Trimming pared 6 bases from V and 3 bases from J, leaving 17 bases between. Germline values: CDR1 MNHNS, CDR2 SASEGT. CDR3: CASSPGPGLDYGYTF. The CDR3 bases are TGTGCCAGCAGCCCAGGGCCGGGTTTGGACTATGGCTACACCTTC.

The J gene is TRBJ2-5, the V gene TRBV19; D possibly uses TRBD1 or TRBD2 (5 bases each). V was cut by 8 bases and J by 2 bases, with 12 bases left in between. Per the germline V gene, CDR1 is LNHDA and CDR2 is SQIVND (reference sequence). CDR3 size: 13 residues. This CDR3 reads CASVGRVQETQYF. The CDR3 region has the DNA TGTGCCAGTGTGGGACGGGTGCAAGAGACCCAGTACTTC.

The CDR3 protein is CSAPLGETQYF. The CDR3 nucleotides read TGCAGTGCCCCCCTGGGGGAGACCCAGTACTTC. J is TRBJ2-5 and V is TRBV20-1; D gene unclear. Looked up from germline, CDR1 is DFQATT and CDR2 is SNEGSKA (reference sequence). Trimming removed 6 bases from V and 5 bases from J, with 10 bases in between. The CDR3 totals 11 residues.

The genes are TRBV7-7 and TRBJ2-1; 7 bases line up with TRBD1. Germline CDR1 SSHAT, CDR2 FNYEAQ (reference sequence). The ends lost 5 bases at V and 7 bases at J; junction bases unmatched: 5. The CDR3 totals 13 residues. CDR3 sequence reads: CASSLQGLNEQFF. The CDR3 nucleotides are TGTGCCAGCAGCCTACAGGGGTTGAATGAGCAGTTCTTC.

The CDR3 DNA is TGTGCCAGCAGCTCCGACAGGGCTCAGCCCCAGCATTTT. It translates to CASSSDRAQPQHF. The V call is TRBV11-2, the J call TRBJ1-5; 7 bases fit TRBD1. Per germline, CDR1 SGHAT and CDR2 FQNNGV. The CDR3 is 13 amino acids. The junction had 3 bases not matched to a gene; V was cut back by 4 bases and J by 6 bases.

V usage is TRBV4-1 and J usage is TRBJ2-3; 10 bases are shared with TRBD2. The germline CDR1 and CDR2 sequences are MGHRA and YSYEKL. This CDR3 is built from 15 residues. The V gene end was trimmed by 4 bases and the J gene end by 0 bases; junction bases not matched to a gene: 1. The DNA for the CDR3 is TGCGCCAGCAGCCTTAGCGGGAGGAGCACAGATACGCAGTATTTT. Translated: CASSLSGRSTDTQYF.

V is TRBV28 and J is TRBJ2-3; D remains ambiguous. Germline V gene data show CDR1 as MDHEN and CDR2 as SYDVKM. V lost 3 bases and J lost 6, with 10 bases in between. The CDR3 is 13 amino acids. This chain's CDR3 is CASSFTTLDTQYF. The DNA for the CDR3 is TGTGCCAGCAGTTTTACCACCCTTGATACGCAGTATTTT.

The rearrangement links TRBV29-1 to TRBJ1-2; D ambiguous. Per the germline V gene, CDR1 is SQVTM and CDR2 is ANQGSEA. V was pared by 1 base and J by 5 bases, with 2 bases between. This CDR3 region has 10 residues. The CDR3 nucleotides read TGCAGCGTTGAAGGATATGGCTACACCTTC. Its protein product is CSVEGYGYTF. The entire variable domain, with the rest obtained from reference TRBV29-1 and TRBJ1-2, is as follows: SAVISQKPSRDICQRGTSLTIQCQVDSQVTMMFWYRQQPGQSLTLIATANQGSEATYESGFVIDKFPISRPNLTFSTLTVSNMSPEDSSIYLCSVEGYGYTFGSGTRLTVV.

The V call is TRBV7-3, the J call TRBJ1-5, with 7 nucleotides matching TRBD1. Germline CDR1 reads SGHTA; CDR2 reads FQGTGA. V shed 6 bases, J shed 4 bases, and the junction held 3 bases outside the gene matches. The CDR3 extends over 13 amino acids. CDR3 sequence: CASSSDRNQPQHF. In nucleotides, the CDR3 is TGTGCCAGCAGTTCGGACAGGAATCAGCCCCAGCATTTT.

The V and J genes are TRBV29-1 and TRBJ1-5, with D uncertain. Trimming cost V 0 bases and J 6 bases, with 6 bases left between them. Germline V gene lookup returns CDR1 SQVTM and CDR2 ANQGSEA. The CDR3 consists of 12 residues. CDR3 coding DNA: TGCAGCGTTGAAGACGTAGGTCAGCCCCAGCATTTT. Translation: CSVEDVGQPQHF.

The chain employs TRBV4-1 and TRBJ2-7; perhaps TRBD2 as D (5 bases). From germline, CDR1 is MGHRA and CDR2 YSYEKL. The ends were cut back, 2 bases at V and 3 bases at J, with 11 bases in the middle. CDR3 size: 14 residues. CDR3 coding DNA: TGCGCCAGCAGCCAAACACTAGGTTTCTACGAGCAGTACTTC. Residues: CASSQTLGFYEQYF.

The chain joins TRBV10-3 to TRBJ2-1, with 7 bases identical to TRBD2. CDR1 and CDR2 (germline): ENHRY, SYGVKD. Trimming at V came to 8 bases and at J to 1 base, leaving 11 bases not matched to a gene. The CDR3 length is 16 residues. CDR3 in DNA: TGTGCCATCTCAGGCTCTAGCGGTCAGTCCTACAATGAGCAGTTCTTC. Translating gives CAISGSSGQSYNEQFF.

CDR3 loop: CASSLVGRYEQYF. The CDR3 DNA follows: TGTGCCAGCAGCTTAGTGGGGCGATACGAGCAGTACTTC. This chain connects TRBV11-2 to TRBJ2-7; D is perhaps TRBD1 (5 bases). This CDR3 comprises 13 residues. V was cut by 1 base and J by 4 bases, with 8 bases left in between. CDR1 is SGHAT and CDR2 is FQNNGV in the germline V gene.

For the CDR3, the DNA is TGTGCCAGCAGCTTGCTGGGACAGTTACCCACAGATACGCAGTATTTT. It is translated as CASSLLGQLPTDTQYF. The chain combines TRBV5-4 with TRBJ2-3; 7 bases are a match to TRBD1. The ends lost 1 base at V and 2 bases at J; junction bases unmatched: 7. The CDR3 totals 16 residues. The V gene's germline CDR1 is SGHNT and CDR2 YYREEE (reference sequence).

This chain joins TRBV5-1 and TRBJ2-7; 9 bases agree with TRBD2. This CDR3 spans 16 amino acids. Trimming at V came to 0 bases and at J to 2 bases, leaving 6 bases not matched to a gene. CDR1 SGHRS and CDR2 YFSETQ come from the germline V gene. The chain's CDR3 is CASSLDVSGGTYEQYF. The DNA of the CDR3 is TGCGCCAGCAGCTTGGATGTTAGCGGGGGTACCTACGAGCAGTACTTC.

This chain links TRBV10-3 with TRBJ2-3, with TRBD2 matching 8 bases. CDR1 is ENHRY, CDR2 SYGVKD, per germline. The V and J ends lost 11 bases and 0 bases, in that order; junction bases with no gene match: 22. The CDR3 covers 19 residues. The CDR3 sequence is CALWTRLKSGGASTDTQYF. The DNA of the CDR3 is TGTGCCCTGTGGACCAGGCTAAAATCCGGGGGGGCTAGCACAGATACGCAGTATTTT.

This rearrangement joins TRBV7-2 to TRBJ2-1, with 7 nucleotides matching TRBD2. CDR3 length: 13 residues. V dropped 3 bases and J dropped 7; count of bases not matched to a gene: 3. Germline CDR1 SGHTA, CDR2 FQGNSA. The CDR3 here is CASSFLSGNEQFF. The DNA of the CDR3 is TGTGCCAGCAGCTTCCTTAGCGGGAATGAGCAGTTCTTC.

In this sample, this clone turned up once. This chain uses TRBV18 with TRBJ1-5; no definite D call. The CDR3 runs 15 residues. V shed 2 bases and J shed 9 bases, with 17 bases lying between them. CDR1 and CDR2 from the germline V gene are KGHSH and LQKENI. As DNA, the CDR3 is TGTGCCAGCTCACCAAGGGCCCTAGGATATCCGCCCCAGCATTTT. Its protein product is CASSPRALGYPPQHF.